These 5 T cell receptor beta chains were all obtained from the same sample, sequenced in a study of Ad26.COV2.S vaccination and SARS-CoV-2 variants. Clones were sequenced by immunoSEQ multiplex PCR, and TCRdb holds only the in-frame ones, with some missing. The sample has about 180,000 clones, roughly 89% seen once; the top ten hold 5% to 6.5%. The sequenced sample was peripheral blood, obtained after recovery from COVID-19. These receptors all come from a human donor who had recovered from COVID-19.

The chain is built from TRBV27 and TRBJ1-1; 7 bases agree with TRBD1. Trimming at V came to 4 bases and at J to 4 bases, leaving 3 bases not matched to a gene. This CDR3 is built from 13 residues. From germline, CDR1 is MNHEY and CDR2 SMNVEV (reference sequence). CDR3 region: CASSSGGLTEAFF. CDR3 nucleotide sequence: TGTGCCAGCAGTTCAGGGGGGCTCACTGAAGCTTTCTTT.

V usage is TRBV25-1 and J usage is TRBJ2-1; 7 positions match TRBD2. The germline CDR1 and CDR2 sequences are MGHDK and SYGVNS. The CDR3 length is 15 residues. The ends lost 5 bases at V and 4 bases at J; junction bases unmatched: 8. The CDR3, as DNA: TGTGCCAGCAGTCCGACGAGCGGGGATTACAATGAGCAGTTCTTC. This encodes CASSPTSGDYNEQFF.

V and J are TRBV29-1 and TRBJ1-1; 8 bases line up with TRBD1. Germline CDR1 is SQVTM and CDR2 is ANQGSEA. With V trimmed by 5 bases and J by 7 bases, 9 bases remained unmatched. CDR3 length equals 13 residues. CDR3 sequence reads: CSVNMGQAVEAFF. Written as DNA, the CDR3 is TGCAGCGTTAATATGGGACAGGCTGTTGAAGCTTTCTTT. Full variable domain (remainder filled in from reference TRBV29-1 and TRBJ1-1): SAVISQKPSRDICQRGTSLTIQCQVDSQVTMMFWYRQQPGQSLTLIATANQGSEATYESGFVIDKFPISRPNLTFSTLTVSNMSPEDSSIYLCSVNMGQAVEAFFGQGTRLTVV.

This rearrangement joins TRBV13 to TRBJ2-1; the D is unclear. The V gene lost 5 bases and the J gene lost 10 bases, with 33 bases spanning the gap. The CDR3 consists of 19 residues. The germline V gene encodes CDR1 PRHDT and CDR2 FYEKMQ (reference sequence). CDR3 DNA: TGTGCCAGCAGCGGTAGCCCAATTGTCGGAACCGGCGCGGTGGTGGAGCAGTTCTTC. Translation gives CASSGSPIVGTGAVVEQFF. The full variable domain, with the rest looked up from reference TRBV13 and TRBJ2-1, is AAGVIQSPRHLIKEKRETATLKCYPIPRHDTVYWYQQGPGQDPQFLISFYEKMQSDKGSIPDRFSAQQFSDYHSELNMSSLELGDSALYFCASSGSPIVGTGAVVEQFFGPGTRLTVL.

CDR3 residues: CASSKDGDTDTQYF. The DNA of the CDR3 is TGTGCCAGCAGCAAAGACGGGGACACAGATACGCAGTATTTT. V usage is TRBV21-1 and J usage is TRBJ2-3; the table's TRBD2 call for D was not verified on the DNA. TRBV21-1 is tagged as a pseudogene. The CDR3 runs 14 residues.